The next 6 T cell receptor beta chains were all read from a single sample in a study of blood T cells in healthy people across ages. Sample-barcoded 5' priming and a J-beta primer mix drove a second PCR of roughly 7 to 11 cycles. TCRdb reanalysed the 5' RACE reads using MiXCR and keeps one entry per CDR3 protein. The sample holds 1.5 million to 2 million distinct CDR3 sequences, less than 50% seen once. The sample was blood. The receptors originated from a woman aged 40-49 years in good health.

This rearrangement joins TRBV29-1 to TRBJ2-1, with D possibly called TRBD1 or TRBD2 (5 bases each). This CDR3 contains 13 residues. Germline-derived CDR1 and CDR2 are SQVTM and ANQGSEA. V was trimmed by 4 bases and J by 7 bases, leaving 14 bases between them. CDR3 nucleotide sequence: TGCAGCGTTGCAACGGGACCTCGAAATGAGCAGTTCTTC. Translation gives CSVATGPRNEQFF.

V and J are TRBV5-1 and TRBJ2-3, with 8 positions matching TRBD2. The CDR3 runs to 15 residues. The trim removed 5 bases at V and 3 bases at J, leaving 8 bases unmatched. CDR1 and CDR2 (germline): SGHRS, YFSETQ. The CDR3 sequence is CASRNRGGQTDTQYF. The CDR3 region has the DNA TGCGCCAGCAGAAACCGGGGGGGCCAGACAGATACGCAGTATTTT. Complete variable domain (other parts from reference TRBV5-1 and TRBJ2-3): KAGVTQTPRYLIKTRGQQVTLSCSPISGHRSVSWYQQTPGQGLQFLFEYFSETQRNKGNFPGRFSGRQFSNSRSEMNVSTLELGDSALYLCASRNRGGQTDTQYFGPGTRLTVL.

The chain couples TRBV4-2 to TRBJ2-7, with TRBD1 matching 8 bases. The CDR3 is 16 residues long. The V gene end was trimmed by 5 bases and the J gene end by 0 bases; junction bases not matched to a gene: 9. The germline CDR1 and CDR2 sequences are LGHNA and YNFKEQ. The CDR3 bases are TGTGCCAGCAGCAAGGGACTTGGGACAGGCTCCTACGAGCAGTACTTC. It yields the protein CASSKGLGTGSYEQYF.

The chain joins TRBV5-1 to TRBJ1-1; D not resolved. This CDR3 is 14 amino acids long. Germline CDR1 is SGHRS and CDR2 is YFSETQ. The germline V and J ends were trimmed by 1 base and 1 base, with 8 bases remaining between them. The CDR3 DNA reads TGCGCCAGCAGCTTGCGCTCAGGGAACACTGAAGCTTTCTTT. Amino acids: CASSLRSGNTEAFF.

The V gene is TRBV4-1, the J gene TRBJ1-6; D is uncertain. Germline V gene sequence: CDR1 MGHRA, CDR2 YSYEKL. The CDR3 covers 16 residues. Trimming stripped 2 bases from V and 0 bases from J, with 8 bases between. The CDR3 DNA sequence: TGCGCCAGCAGCCAATCCGTGAGCTCCTATAATTCACCCCTCCACTTT. This codes for CASSQSVSSYNSPLHF.

This clonotype was counted a few times. The chain joins TRBV5-6 to TRBJ2-7; 13 nucleotides agree with TRBD2. J gave up 3 bases and V 2 bases, and 8 bases lay outside the gene matches. The CDR3 is 17 residues long. Germline-derived CDR1 and CDR2 are SGHDT and YYEEEE. As DNA, the CDR3 is TGTGCCAGCAGCTTAGGACTAGCGGGAGCAAGAGGCTACGAGCAGTACTTC. Protein product: CASSLGLAGARGYEQYF. Filled out from reference TRBV5-6 and TRBJ2-7, the complete variable domain reads DAGVTQSPTHLIKTRGQQVTLRCSPKSGHDTVSWYQQALGQGPQFIFQYYEEEERQRGNFPDRFSGHQFPNYSSELNVNALLLGDSALYLCASSLGLAGARGYEQYFGPGTRLTVT.